Given below is one T cell receptor beta chain in context. Its target antigen remains unknown. No much larger clone is present one base from it, and per-base qualities are unavailable. These data belong to a study of shared clonotypes between healthy human individuals (dated by TCRdb to 2018 to 2021). In terms of the full investigation: The cohort included a few men and a couple of women between 18 and 49 years of age. To estimate repertoire size and how much clonotypes are shared between individuals, the study performed deep sequencing of blood TCR repertoires from a few healthy adults. For each donor, CD4 naive and CD4 memory were each run on three plates, CD8 naive on two plates, and CD8 memory on one plate. Libraries were prepared and TCR repertoires were sequenced by different laboratories using diverse techniques, in order to increase sequencing depth and limit assay-specific biases. Each donor's leukapheresis produced roughly between about 0.8 and 10 billion PBMCs. Here is what the overall study found, with its caveats: Approximately 5% of naive CD4, around 3.6% of naive CD8, approximately 2.2% of memory CD4, and over 0.35% of memory CD8 clonotypes were shared across several donors. Incomplete sequencing was indicated by rarefaction of sorted-subset datasets, despite the large sequencing depth. Pairwise subsampling led to the expectation that sequencing depth would affect the degree of clonotype sharing among donors. Estimated clonotype richness was generally larger for naive than for memory subsets. Sampling was restricted to blood, and TCR repertoires in tissues likely differ from the TCR repertoires found in blood. Clonotypes shared by all four sorted-subset donors showed higher generation probabilities than non-shared clonotypes. The genetic and exposure-history diversity represented was limited by the small number of donors.

Using the deep immunoSEQ assay, multiplex PCR amplified TCR CDR3 regions from genomic DNA. Extracted genomic DNA from each cell subset was distributed evenly across all wells of several immunoSEQ 96-well plates, and each plate was treated as a replicate. For sorted subsets, each replicate PCR was loaded with around 200 ng genomic DNA, equivalent to about 33,000 T cell genomes. The purified libraries were quantified using a Qubit 3.0 fluorometer, sized with a Bioanalyzer 2100, and then quantified again using the KAPA Library Quantification kit. Each immunoSEQ 96-well plate was sequenced on its own single-read 150-cycle Illumina NextSeq 550 flow cell. The paper's data handling went like this. Because the immunoSEQ output held only junctional sequences and lacked quality scores, the filtering could not match the filtering applied to full-length reads. To assign V/J genes and CDR3, sequences were annotated against IMGT germline references using PyIR, a Python wrapper for IgBLAST v1.9. Reads with weak V/J assignments (E-value above 1e-6), missing CDR3, stop codons, out-of-frame junctions, or ambiguous translated residues were removed. A V3J clonotype was defined by an identical inferred V gene, J gene, and CDR3 amino acid sequence. Percentage overlap between repertoires was calculated by dividing the number of shared unique clonotypes by the size of the smaller repertoire. Three approaches were used to assess repertoire richness: RTK rarefaction, the Chao1 estimator, and Recon v2.1 estimates of unobserved clonotypes. For all TCRbeta clonotypes obtained by the gDNA method from four donors, generation probabilities were computed with OLGA. The table was pulled from immuneACCESS by TCRdb, which kept in-frame rearrangements only. Such tables lose some clones; where checked, under half of the loss comes from unresolved V genes, and the rest has no known cause. The V and J calls and the clone size are those of that table, but D and trimming were determined from the DNA. In this sample the table shows roughly 1,100,000 clones, 75% of which occur a single time. The leading ten clones occupy around 1.5% of the sample.

Healthy HIV-negative adults with no recently reported acute infections or vaccinations were included as donors. All donors were Caucasian adults living in Nashville, Tennessee, USA. Magnetic negative selection was used to enrich CD4+ T cells, after which naive cells were positively selected on CD45RA and the negative fraction became the memory subset. After blood collection by leukapheresis, PBMCs were isolated using Ficoll-Histopaque density gradient centrifugation and then cryopreserved in the vapor phase of liquid nitrogen. Analytical flow cytometry was used to check the purity and quantity of every magnetically sorted T cell population. Genomic DNA was isolated from every sorted fraction and measured by UV absorbance on a Nanodrop 2000c. The source is a man between 18 and 29 years old in good health. Sequencing was performed on memory CD4+ T cells sorted from blood. Explained via the paper, the cell subset or site label denotes: CD45RA-negative fraction.

CDR3 region: CASSFTGAISGNTIYF. The bases read TGTGCCAGCAGTTTTACCGGGGCGATCTCTGGAAACACCATATATTTT. Recombination connected TRBV27 to TRBJ1-3, with a weak D call of TRBD1 (5 bases match). Counted from cysteine to phenylalanine, this CDR3 has 16 amino acids. Just CDR3 DNA is preserved here, 48 bases in frame from base 1. Cut back by 3 bases and 0 bases, the V and J ends lie 12 bases apart. Based on the germline V gene (reference sequence), the CDR1 and CDR2 sequences are MNHEY and SMNVEV.